This TCR beta chain was identified in a study of cytomegalovirus exposure and HLA in healthy donors (TCRdb year 2017). Concerning the study at large: An earlier analysis of several hundred of the donors reported 276 Gb of sequence data and around 100 million unique TCR beta sequences obtained from approximately 180 million T cells. All discovery cohort repertoires had been generated using a single sequencing platform. HLA typing included class I and class II loci at four-digit resolution. Four to six DR-DQ haplotypes were handled as single units for association and clustering, since linkage in the cohort was strong. Donor age, sex, ethnicity and CMV serostatus were collected together with the repertoire data. To predict cytomegalovirus infection status, the study combined high-throughput TCR immunosequencing, statistical association of individual TCRs with disease status, and machine learning. Typing coverage varied by locus: about 629-640 donors for A, B, C, DRB1 and DQB1; 500 to 550 for DQA1; over 600 for DPA1; roughly 450 for DPB1. Besides the first cohort of around 700 subjects, a separate validation cohort made up of 120 different subjects was used. An early release that covered 640 HLA-typed donors contained around 300 gigabases of sequencing data and tens of millions of unique TCR sequences. The later analysis used no new phenotypic data to find candidate immune exposures, relying instead on TCR beta sequences and their occurrence across donors. A later genetic analysis used genome-wide SNP genotypes for 398 of the 666 donors, treating that subset as a discovery cohort. In an earlier analysis of 550 to 700 of the donors, high-throughput TCR beta sequencing was used to judge whether each TCR beta V gene segment behaved as functional or pseudogenic. Among about 400 genotyped donors of the cohort, an average of about 220,000 unique TCR beta nucleotide sequences was sequenced per donor, of which about 18% were non-productive. Of the approximately 400 genotyped donors, over 65% fell in the genetic ancestry cluster associated with self-reported Caucasian donors. Using immunosequencing, the study profiled T cell repertoires from 550 to 750 subjects and related those repertoires to cytomegalovirus serostatus. A later analysis re-analyzed previously published TCR beta repertoires from 666 donors and added high-resolution HLA genotyping to study TCR occurrence patterns. The study aimed to test whether cataloging public T cell receptors could reveal signatures of past pathogen exposure.

Receptors were amplified or captured by the immunoSEQ multiplex PCR assay. For the multiplex PCR, a mixture combining 60 forward primers for TCR Vbeta segments and 13 reverse primers for TCR Jbeta segments was used. The CDR3 region of rearranged TCR beta genes was amplified from genomic DNA with a multiplex PCR assay. Amplified TCR beta libraries were sequenced as 87-base-pair reads on the Illumina HiSeq System. In the source study's methods: Across the 670 or so repertoires, a later analysis counted tens of millions of unique TCR beta chains, around 11 million of which were shared by at least two donors. Raw reads were error-corrected and collapsed into unique sequences by a nearest-neighbor algorithm in which closely related sequences were merged to remove PCR and sequencing errors. Alignment of CDR3 sequences to IMGT reference sequences was used to assign V, D and J gene segments. For a sequence to be retained, a match of at least six nucleotides to both a V gene segment and a J gene segment was required. Rearrangements were called productive when the CDR3 lacked stop codons and stayed in frame with V and J; all others were non-productive. Following IMGT convention, CDR3 was defined as the stretch from the second conserved V-encoded cysteine up to the conserved J-encoded phenylalanine. The earlier analysis of about 620 of the donors excluded sequences that lacked an unambiguous match to a single V gene segment. In an earlier analysis of 587 of the donors, V segments were called functional above 56.7% productive rearrangements and were called segregating when the between-donor standard deviation exceeded 5%. A statistical classification framework was built to diagnose cytomegalovirus status from the catalog of TCR beta chain sequences. In a later analysis, V and J genes were assigned by comparing TCR nucleotide sequences against IMGT/GENE-DB human TR gene sequences. In a later analysis, CDR3 sequences and most-parsimonious VDJ recombination scenarios were assigned using the TCRdist pipeline. In a later analysis, each TCR beta chain was defined by its CDR3 amino acid sequence together with its V-gene family, and reads without a unique V-gene family were excluded. As a way to deal with suspected cross-contamination and a sequencing artifact, a later analysis dropped 500 to 700 nucleotide sequences that were highly shared and had low generation probability. For each public chain, a later analysis derived a clonal expansion index from normalized ranks of inferred template counts within each repertoire. In a later analysis, generation probabilities were computed using a VDJ recombination model fitted to out-of-frame rearrangements, and the results were checked against IGoR. Hypergeometric tests were used in a later analysis to score TCR-TCR, TCR-HLA and TCR-CMV co-occurrence, with a repertoire-size bias correction applied to the TCR pairs. A later analysis estimated false discovery rates by permuting HLA or CMV assignments 20 times. In a later analysis, co-occurring TCRs were grouped using DBSCAN, and TCRdist sequence similarity was added for clustering within HLA-allele-positive subsets. For co-occurrence clustering, repertoires with fewer than 30,000 or more than 120,000 public chains were excluded, along with 4 to 6 repertoires with anomalous nucleotide sharing. Not all clones reach the TCRdb copy of this immuneACCESS table, which keeps in-frame sequences only. Checked studies attribute under half of the gap to unresolved V genes and leave the rest unexplained. V, J and clone size reflect that table, while D and trimming were determined from the DNA. The sample table holds roughly 150,000 clones, of which over 60% were seen once. The ten largest clones take up 13% of the sample.

From the cysteine up to the phenylalanine, the CDR3 has a length of 14 residues. The read is trimmed to its CDR3 DNA, 42 bases read in frame from base 1. The cohort comprised under 700 healthy bone marrow donors. At the time of sampling, all cohort members were nominally healthy, though unrecorded immune exposures were likely present. The donor tested CMV seropositive and was one of the 289 seropositive cohort members. A peripheral blood sample was provided by each donor, and peripheral blood mononuclear cells were used for TCR beta sequencing. Genomic DNA extraction from the blood cell samples was performed with the Qiagen DNeasy Blood Extraction Kit. The sample holds one count of this clone. Its antigen is not yet known. Base-call qualities are not available, and no considerably larger clone is one nucleotide away. The research as a whole found: In an earlier analysis of some 500 of the donors, most TCR beta V segments were observed in productive rearrangements about 90% or about 30% of the time, broadly matching IMGT annotations. According to a later genetic analysis, donors in an Asian-associated ancestry cluster had fewer N-insertions in productive TCRs than the approximately 710-donor mean. A later analysis found that TCR association rates varied across HLA loci, with DRB1 alleles showing the most associated TCRs and HLA-C alleles the fewest. The only immune exposure information available for the cohort was CMV serostatus. A later analysis found that HLA-associated TCR beta chains were more clonally expanded and had lower generation probabilities than equally common non-associated chains. Sequencing depth was assumed to be roughly uniform across donors in the presence/absence analyses, though that assumption may not hold. The 87-base-pair reads could not distinguish some IMGT-functional V segments, including TRBV6-2 and TRBV6-3, so those segments were excluded. In both the original and validation cohorts, the classifier was reported to diagnose cytomegalovirus status with high specificity and sensitivity. Because counts were too low, about 18 rarely observed V segments, including chromosome 9 orphons, were excluded from the earlier analysis of about 500 of the donors. The authors suggested that the approach could potentially be generalized to other disease states and immunological phenotypes. When HLA alleles, especially DR and DQ, strongly co-occurred, attributing TCR associations to individual alleles was difficult. In a later genetic analysis, a missense DCLRE1C variant was associated with V-gene and J-gene trimming of TCR beta chains, and the association was replicated in an independent cohort. A further reported finding was that TCR beta sequences accurately predicted the HLA-A and HLA-B alleles for most subjects in the first cohort. This cohort had only TCR beta chains sequenced, and the lack of alpha or paired-chain data limited which features could be detected. A cluster of highly shared sequence variants was judged likely to be a technical artifact of the sequencing pipeline. At a false discovery rate of 0.05, a later analysis linked 16,951 TCR beta sequences to specific HLA alleles. Across donors, most TCR sequences were observed very rarely, whereas some public TCRs were present in many individuals. Correlated functional status among segregating V segments might be attributable to linkage disequilibrium, but an unknown experimental factor could not be ruled out. A later analysis reported that several top co-occurrence clusters appeared linked to parvovirus B19, influenza, CMV and Epstein-Barr virus. In vitro tests confirmed that a few of the cytomegalovirus-associated TCR beta chains recognize cytomegalovirus antigens. HLA typing was unavailable for some donors at each locus, so association tests used only the typed subset. In the study, 150 to 200 TCR beta chains were listed as associated with cytomegalovirus. A later analysis found that most CMV-associated TCR beta chains appeared HLA-restricted, with HLA associations seemingly driven largely by CMV exposure.

The sequence is built from TRBV1 and TRBJ2-7; the table names TRBD2, a call not compared with the DNA. TRBV1 has pseudogene status. This clonotype was obtained from a man between 35 and 55 years old in good health and CMV-seropositive. The sample consisted of PBMCs. The nucleotide sequence reads TGCACCAGCAGCCGCTCAGACGCGCCGACGGGGCAGTACTTC. The encoded protein is CTSSRSDAPTGQYF.